One and the same sample provided the 22 T cell receptor beta chains below, sequenced in a study of T cell repertoires in cytomegalovirus infection. In TCRdb, the reads were re-called with MiXCR into one record per CDR3 protein. The sample has 680,000 or so distinct CDR3 sequences, 35% seen once. The sequenced sample consisted of PBMCs. The receptors originated from a human donor in good health (CMV status not recorded). Some clones in this sample may be carry-over from other donors' samples.

V is TRBV20-1 and J is TRBJ2-3, with a weak D call TRBD1 (8 bases). Per germline, CDR1 DFQATT and CDR2 SNEGSKA (reference sequence). The CDR3 has 14 residues. In DNA form, the CDR3 reads TGCAGCGCCCACAGGGGGGAGGGGACAGATACGCAGTATTTT. Translation: CSAHRGEGTDTQYF.

V and J are TRBV12-3 or TRBV12-4 and TRBJ2-7; possible D gene TRBD2, 6 bases. Trimming removed 3 bases at V and 5 bases at J, with 14 bases between. The CDR3 is 14 residues long. CDR3 DNA sequence: TGTGCCAGCAGTTTTTCCGGGTGGGAGGACGAGCAGTACTTC. As protein: CASSFSGWEDEQYF.

The chain links TRBV29-1 to TRBJ2-7; 9 bases are a match to TRBD2. The V gene's germline CDR1 is SQVTM and CDR2 ANQGSEA. The CDR3 is made up of 14 amino acids. J gave up 5 bases and V 4 bases, and 9 bases lay outside the gene matches. CDR3 in amino acids: CSVVKGLADNEQYF. CDR3 coding DNA: TGCAGCGTTGTTAAGGGACTAGCTGACAACGAGCAGTACTTC.

V gene TRBV28 combines with J gene TRBJ2-1, with D unclear. The DNA end is more similar to TRBJ2-7, so the J call may be wrong. Germline CDR1 and CDR2: MDHEN and SYDVKM. The CDR3 is 14 amino acids. As DNA, the CDR3 is TGTGCCAGCAGTTTTTATCGTGCAATCAATGAGCAGTACTTC. Its translation is CASSFYRAINEQYF.

This clonotype was observed a handful of times. This chain connects TRBV27 to TRBJ2-7; no clear D. The CDR3 contains 14 residues. Trimming shortened V by 0 bases and J by 6 bases, and 12 bases separated the two germline ends. Germline-derived CDR1 and CDR2 are MNHEY and SMNVEV (reference sequence). The CDR3 region has the DNA TGTGCCAGCAGTTTATCTGGTGGGCAGTCCGAGCAGTACTTC. This translates into CASSLSGGQSEQYF.

In this sample, this clonotype turned up many times. The CDR3 nucleotides are TGTGCCAGCAGCAAAGAGGCCCTGAACACTGAAGCTTTCTTT. Amino acid sequence: CASSKEALNTEAFF. The V call is TRBV7-6, the J call TRBJ1-1; D unclear. The germline V gene encodes CDR1 SGHVS and CDR2 FNYEAQ. The CDR3 is 14 residues long. The V end lost 5 bases, the J end lost 0 bases, and 10 bases lay between the germline ends.

The chain carries TRBV12-3 or TRBV12-4 and TRBJ2-7, with D perhaps TRBD1 (6 bases). V lost 2 bases to trimming and J lost 0 bases, with 14 bases between them. This CDR3 is 16 amino acids long. CDR3 sequence (DNA): TGTGCCAGCAGTTTAAGGCAGGGGCGACACTCCTACGAGCAGTACTTC. Its protein is CASSLRQGRHSYEQYF.

The table lists this clonotype with a few counts. The V call is TRBV7-2, the J call TRBJ2-7, with 8 bases matching TRBD1. Germline CDR1 and CDR2: SGHTA and FQGNSA. The J segment lost 2 bases and the V segment lost 0 bases, leaving 6 bases of the junction unmatched. The CDR3 extends over 16 amino acids. Written as DNA, the CDR3 is TGTGCCAGCAGCTTAGCATCACACAGGGGGGCCTACGAGCAGTACTTC. It yields the protein CASSLASHRGAYEQYF.

The chain has TRBV29-1 and TRBJ2-1, with D maybe TRBD2 (5 bases). The ends were cut back, 4 bases at V and 2 bases at J, with 12 bases in the middle. CDR1 and CDR2 (germline): SQVTM, ANQGSEA. CDR3 size: 14 residues. The CDR3 region is CSVASWRTYNEQFF. CDR3 nucleotide sequence: TGCAGCGTTGCTTCCTGGAGGACCTACAATGAGCAGTTCTTC.

This clonotype occurred a few times. V gene TRBV6-1 combines with J gene TRBJ2-7; D is unclear. This CDR3 comprises 13 residues. Trimming removed 2 bases at V and 6 bases at J, with 11 bases between. CDR1 and CDR2 (germline): MNHNS, SASEGT. CDR3 nucleotides: TGTGCCAGCAGTGAATTGGGGTCAGGCGAGCAGTACTTC. It specifies CASSELGSGEQYF.

The chain's CDR3 is CASSYSSQHNEQFF. The CDR3 DNA sequence: TGTGCCAGCAGTTACTCGAGTCAACACAATGAGCAGTTCTTC. The gene calls are TRBV6-2 or TRBV6-3 and TRBJ2-1; D uncertain. Germline values: CDR1 MNHEY, CDR2 SVGEGT. The ends were cut back, 0 bases at V and 5 bases at J, with 8 bases in the middle. The CDR3 length is 14 residues.

In this sample, this clonotype turned up a few times. The chain recombines TRBV28 with TRBJ2-7; D possibly uses TRBD1 or TRBD2 (6 bases each). CDR1 MDHEN and CDR2 SYDVKM come from the germline V gene. The CDR3 is made up of 15 amino acids. The V end lost 2 bases, the J end lost 7 bases, and 18 bases lay between the germline ends. In nucleotides, the CDR3 is TGTGCCAGCAGTTTAATGGGGGGCGCGGGTGTTGAGCAGTACTTC. It specifies CASSLMGGAGVEQYF.

This chain joins TRBV7-2 and TRBJ2-1; 9 nucleotides align to TRBD2. This CDR3 is 19 amino acids long. The J segment lost 2 bases and the V segment lost 3 bases, leaving 14 bases of the junction unmatched. Germline loops: CDR1 SGHTA, CDR2 FQGNSA. The CDR3 DNA sequence: TGTGCCAGCAGCTTTAGTGTACTTAGCGGGAGCCCACCCTACAATGAGCAGTTCTTC. Translating it yields CASSFSVLSGSPPYNEQFF.

The chain recombines TRBV7-2 with TRBJ2-3; D is ambiguous. The germline CDR1 and CDR2 sequences are SGHTA and FQGNSA. Trimming cost V 6 bases and J 0 bases, with 10 bases left between them. The CDR3 covers 14 residues. CDR3 sequence (DNA): TGTGCCAGCAGTCGATCTCATAGCACAGATACGCAGTATTTT. It specifies CASSRSHSTDTQYF.

V and J are TRBV5-6 and TRBJ2-4; possibly TRBD1 for D (5 bases). The V and J ends lost 4 bases and 7 bases respectively, with 15 bases between them. The CDR3 length is 14 residues. Germline V lookup: CDR1 SGHDT, CDR2 YYEEEE. The CDR3: CASSKQVTWNIQYF. In DNA, the CDR3 is TGTGCCAGCAGCAAACAGGTGACTTGGAACATTCAGTACTTC.

The V gene is TRBV7-9, the J gene TRBJ2-7, with a tentative D call TRBD1 (7 bases). The CDR3 contains 15 residues. Deletions cut 1 base from V and 4 bases from J, with 14 bases between. CDR1 SEHNR and CDR2 FQNEAQ come from the germline V gene (reference sequence). This CDR3 is CASSLGAGQTYEQYF. For the CDR3, the DNA is TGTGCCAGCAGCTTAGGTGCGGGACAGACATACGAGCAGTACTTC.

This chain joins TRBV24-1 and TRBJ1-3; 7 bases are shared with TRBD1. The CDR3 runs to 14 residues. The ends lost 8 bases at V and 0 bases at J; junction bases unmatched: 3. CDR1 and CDR2 from the germline V gene are KGHDR and SFDVKD. The CDR3 here is CATKGQHSGNTIYF. CDR3 in DNA: TGTGCCACCAAGGGACAGCACTCTGGAAACACCATATATTTT.

This clonotype was seen only once. The chain recombines TRBV24-1 with TRBJ2-3, with 8 bases aligning to TRBD2. This CDR3 region has 16 residues. CDR1 KGHDR and CDR2 SFDVKD come from the germline V gene. J was trimmed by 3 bases and V by 3 bases; bases with no gene match: 7. CDR3 coding DNA: TGTGCCACCAGTGATAAGAGCGGGAGAATGACAGATACGCAGTATTTT. It translates to CATSDKSGRMTDTQYF.

About this clonotype itself: At one boundary the junction diverges from the germline segment, which might be a read error. J is TRBJ1-1 and V is TRBV12-3 or TRBV12-4; D gene uncertain. The CDR3 runs to 14 residues. CDR3 coding DNA: TGTGCAAGCAGCCGCTTACAGCCATCTACTGAAGATTTCTTT. Translation: CASSRLQPSTEDFF.

As regards this clonotype: A junction boundary mismatches the germline segment, possibly from a read error. V and J are TRBV28 and TRBJ1-6; 7 bases are a match to TRBD1. Germline values: CDR1 MDHEN, CDR2 SYDVKM. The CDR3 covers 14 residues. CDR3 sequence (DNA): TGTGCCAGCCACGGGACAGTAGATAATGCACCCCTCCACTTT. Translated, it gives CASHGTVDNAPLHF. The whole variable domain, filled in from reference TRBV28 and TRBJ1-6, reads DVKVTQSSRYLVKRTGEKVFLECVQDMDHENMFWYRQDPGLGLRLIYFSYDVKMKEKGDIPEGYSVSREKKERFSLILESASTNQTSMYLCASHGTVDNAPLHFGNGTRLTVT.

This sequence joins TRBV28 and TRBJ1-1; possible D gene TRBD1, 5 bases. The CDR3 length is 15 residues. Germline V gene sequence: CDR1 MDHEN, CDR2 SYDVKM. The V and J ends lost 5 bases and 4 bases respectively, with 17 bases between them. CDR3 amino acids: CASSIRPTGGTEAFF. The CDR3 DNA follows: TGTGCCAGCAGTATCCGACCCACCGGGGGCACTGAAGCTTTCTTT.

As for this clonotype: It is likely a read error, because the conserved phenylalanine at the end of the CDR3 is missing. This chain links TRBV11-3 with TRBJ2-5, with D perhaps matching TRBD1 (6 bases). The germline CDR1 and CDR2 sequences are SGHNT and YENEEA. The V end lost 3 bases, the J end lost 5 bases, and 16 bases lay between the germline ends. The length of the CDR3 is 15 residues. The CDR3 here is CASSLGAGDKETQYL. CDR3 sequence (DNA): TGTGCCAGCAGCTTGGGGGCCGGGGATAAGGAGACCCAGTACTTA.